This entry concerns a single T cell receptor (beta chain). The sample belongs to a study of T cell responses to AZD1222 COVID-19 vaccine. TCRdb keeps only in-frame clones here, not all; method: immunoSEQ multiplex PCR. The sample consists of 180,000 or so clones, roughly 94% of them appearing once. The CDR3 has 12 residues. Germline assignment: CDR1 LGHDT and CDR2 YNNKEL (reference sequence). Trimming cost V 1 base and J 6 bases, with 7 bases left between them. The V call is TRBV3-1 (or the pseudogene TRBV3-2), the J call TRBJ2-7; D gene uncertain. The receptor was derived from an adult in good health. The sample consisted of peripheral blood, taken on day 0 of AZD1222 vaccination. This chain's CDR3 is CASSQAGREQYF. The CDR3 nucleotides are TGTGCCAGCAGCCAAGCCGGGCGCGAGCAGTACTTC.